This entry describes one T cell receptor beta chain. One junction end disagrees with the germline gene, perhaps due to a read error. The record originates from a study of blood T cell repertoires in COVID-19. Using immunoSEQ multiplex PCR, the repertoire was profiled, and TCRdb retains in-frame clones only, with some absent. The table lists 45,000 to 65,000 clones, about nine tenths of them singletons, with about 8.1% in the top ten. CDR1 is MGHRA and CDR2 is YSYEKL in the germline V gene. The CDR3 spans 16 residues. This chain links TRBV4-1 with TRBJ1-6, with D possibly being TRBD1 (6 bases). Sequencing was done on a sample of peripheral blood. This clonotype was sampled from a human donor in a cohort sampled during active COVID-19. The CDR3 bases are TGCGCCAGCTGCCAGCTGGGGGGGCCCTCCAGACCACCCCTCCACTTT. Residues: CASCQLGGPSRPPLHF.